The T cell receptor beta chain described here comes from a study of T cells after posttransplantation cyclophosphamide. Study-level findings and limits: Donor-recipient repertoire similarity was low at 1-2 months, rising over year one.

As to this clone: The antigen is undetermined.

The CDR3 has 14 residues. CDR1 and CDR2 (germline): MGHRA, YSYEKL. The ends were cut back, 1 base at V and 0 bases at J, with 7 bases in the middle. Clones were read by immunoSEQ multiplex PCR, and TCRdb kept only the in-frame ones, dropping some. The sample records tens of thousands of clones, about 91% being singletons. The naive gate required viable CD3+CD4+ or CD3+CD8+ cells with CCR7+CD45RA+CD45RO-CD95-CD27+CD28+ phenotype. The sequencing sample was made of naive CD4+ T cells sorted from blood. The clonotype was recovered from a man aged 25 to 40 in good health and a related stem cell transplant donor. This chain links TRBV4-1 with TRBJ2-7, with no clear D. The CDR3 sequence: CASSQGRNSYEQYF. The CDR3 DNA sequence: TGCGCCAGCAGCCAAGGCAGAAACTCCTACGAGCAGTACTTC.